Included here is one TCR beta chain sequence, with context. The target of this receptor is not known. No quality values exist for individual bases; no much larger clone is one base distant. The sample's time point label is to be understood as: before neoadjuvant nivolumab. Patients were newly diagnosed with stage II-IVA oral cavity squamous cell carcinoma and had received no prior systemic or radiation treatment. The cohort was made up of patients with locally advanced, HPV-negative oral cavity squamous cell carcinoma. No culture maintenance or expansion was done, as the peripheral blood mononuclear cells went straight to analysis. Samples came from a longitudinal correlative study of a single-arm phase II trial of neoadjuvant nivolumab in oral cavity squamous cell carcinoma. Subject-matched pre- and post-treatment PBMCs and tumors from three responders and three non-responders underwent genomic DNA-based TCRbeta sequencing. Peripheral blood mononuclear cells were drawn once before nivolumab treatment and a second time after treatment, when surgery took place. Genomic DNA was isolated from PBMCs using the Maxwell RSC DNA from Cells kit.

CDR3 length: 16 amino acids, cysteine to phenylalanine. Only the CDR3 region is kept as DNA, spanning 48 bases read in frame from base 1. Reading the germline V gene gives CDR1 SNHLY and CDR2 FYNNEI. Germline trimming amounts to 2 bases on V and 2 bases on J, with 6 as the count of junction bases outside the gene matches. This specimen belongs to a study of neoadjuvant anti-PD-1 for oral cavity cancer (dated by TCRdb to about 2021). Regarding the study in general: Three to four biweekly doses of nivolumab at 3 mg/kg were mostly administered to patients before curative-intent surgical resection. Patients with complete response, partial response or stable disease by RECIST 1.1 were defined as responders, whereas patients with progression were defined as non-responders. For patients who did not progress, a fourth nivolumab dose was given around day 43, followed by definitive surgical resection on days 50-56. The parent correlative cohort included about a dozen patients, with a 33% response rate.

The investigation overall reported the following: Only a few patients per response group were included in the TCR analyses, and larger cohorts for validation were called for by the authors. Within PBMCs, T cell clonality (Gini index) was significantly higher in non-responders than responders after neoadjuvant nivolumab. Higher pretreatment blood Treg/Th17 ratios correlated with both higher pretreatment blood TCRbeta clonality and lower post-treatment tumor TCRbeta clonality.

For deep sequencing, PBMC libraries mostly used about 490 ng of input genomic DNA, with six replicates for each sample. TCRbeta libraries were prepared with the immunoSEQ hsTCRbeta kit according to the manufacturer's instructions. The completed libraries were mixed into a single pool at 3 nM, then sequenced with an Illumina NovaSeq 6000 S4 flow cell. As for the original processing: The immunoSEQ Analyzer handled quality control and preprocessing of the raw data. The analysis was limited to productive rearrangements, and each clonotype was defined by a unique CDR3 amino acid sequence. Using the R package tcR, the researchers computed the Gini-Simpson index as their estimate of repertoire clonality. Student's t test was used to compare Gini indices, and Pearson correlation was used to assess associations with tumor size change. Held by TCRdb, this immuneACCESS table contains in-frame sequences only and omits some clones. Under half of the omission traces to an unresolved V gene where checked; the cause of the rest is unknown. D and trimming come from the DNA, and the V and J calls and clone size come from that table. The sample contains approximately 7,000 clones, under 85% of them found a single time. The ten most abundant clones make up around 3.1% of the sample.

The sample was PBMCs, taken before nivolumab (anti-PD-1) treatment. The receptor was derived from a person aged 35 to 85 with oral cavity squamous cell carcinoma. The rearranged segments are TRBV2 and TRBJ2-1; 7 junctional bases match TRBD1. In nucleotide form, the sequence is TGTGCCAGCAGTGAATTGGGTCAGGGGGCCTACAATGAGCAGTTCTTC. Its amino acids are CASSELGQGAYNEQFF.